The T cell receptor beta chain under discussion was sequenced for a study of neoadjuvant anti-PD-1 for oral cavity cancer. The CDR3 is made up of 14 amino acids. Germline assignment: CDR1 SGHRS and CDR2 YFSETQ. Between the trimmed V and J ends, which lost 4 bases and 5 bases, there was a span of 16 bases. This clone was counted a few times. TCRdb's copy holds only in-frame clones and misses some; the assay was immunoSEQ multiplex PCR. The sample has roughly 13,000 clones; 60% to 70% are singletons. This sequence joins TRBV5-1 and TRBJ2-7, with a weak D call TRBD1 (6 bases). Material: PBMCs, obtained before nivolumab (anti-PD-1) treatment. The origin of this receptor is a person aged 40 to 85 with oral cavity squamous cell carcinoma. DNA for the CDR3: TGCGCCAGCAGCGCGGACAGTCGGATAAACGAGCAGTACTTC. The encoded protein is CASSADSRINEQYF.